This T cell receptor (beta chain) was observed in a study of T cells in localized non-small cell lung cancer. Study findings and constraints: Heterogeneity remains possible, as sequencing covered one tumor region only. Overall survival was longer when the density of T cells in the blood was higher. Tumor trailed uninvolved adjacent lung in T cell clonality, which peaked there. Adjacent lung held a median roughly 60 of the top 100 tumor clones.

Produced via immunoSEQ multiplex PCR; TCRdb's table is partial and in-frame only. The sample comprises approximately 67,000 clones, roughly four fifths of which are singletons, and roughly 14% rests with the top ten. The CDR3 is made up of 11 amino acids. Germline V gives CDR1 ENHRY, CDR2 SYGVKD. The V gene lost 6 bases and the J gene lost 5 bases, with 6 bases spanning the gap. Concerning this clone: Its antigen remains unidentified.

This sequence was found in a female donor of 60 years or more with stage I lung adenocarcinoma. The source was peripheral blood, collected before any cancer treatment. The chain has TRBV10-3 and TRBJ2-3; either TRBD1 or TRBD2 may supply D (5 bases each). CDR3 nucleotide sequence: TGTGCCATCAGGGGACGAGATACGCAGTATTTT. Encoded protein: CAIRGRDTQYF.